This T cell receptor (beta chain) was documented in a study of blood T cell repertoires in COVID-19. At the level of the study: PBMCs, B-cell-depleted T cells, or T cells provided the cDNA or gDNA that made up the material.

The authors' processing: Reference gene primer amplification gave estimated nucleated cell counts. TCRdb's copy holds only in-frame clones and misses some; the assay was immunoSEQ multiplex PCR. V, J and clone size were drawn from that table, and D and trimming were deduced from the DNA. The sample records about 210,000 clones, approximately 85% being singletons. V was trimmed by 0 bases and J by 9 bases, leaving 18 bases between them. In germline, CDR1 is LGHNA, CDR2 YNFKEQ. The CDR3 runs to 16 residues. The sequenced material came from peripheral blood. This sequence originates from a woman aged 45-60 years with active or convalescent COVID-19. The chain joins TRBV4-2 to TRBJ2-1, with a tentative D call TRBD2 (6 bases). The CDR3 spells CASSQEVGGDRGEQFF. The CDR3, as DNA: TGTGCCAGCAGCCAAGAAGTAGGAGGGGACCGGGGTGAGCAGTTCTTC.